Sequencing of this T cell receptor beta chain was carried out in a study of beta chain features in type 1 diabetes. The V gene end was trimmed by 0 bases and the J gene end by 8 bases; junction bases not matched to a gene: 2. The CDR3 extends over 13 amino acids. Germline V lookup: CDR1 SGHRS, CDR2 YFSETQ. This clone has more than one count but fewer than ten. Antigen specificity is unknown. What was sequenced were expressed TCRB transcripts, since all of the isolated RNA had been reverse transcribed. Assay used: immunoSEQ multiplex PCR; TCRdb lists only in-frame clones, some missing. There are 810,000 or so clones in the sample; under 20% occur only once, and 0.02% to 0.025% lies in the top ten. Study outcomes and limitations: In every one of the four CD4+ subsets, TCRB CDR3s were moderately but significantly shorter in Type 1 diabetes patients. HLA effects on TCRB rearrangement stayed unresolved here.

Blood was collected once per donor into heparin, averaging about 100 mL. Populations isolated by sorting all had purity greater than 95%. The rearrangement links TRBV5-1 to TRBJ2-1; 7 positions match TRBD2. Sequences were obtained from naive CD4+ T cells from blood. The origin of this receptor is a woman aged 18 to 35 in good health. CDR3 region: CASSLAREYEQFF. The CDR3 DNA reads as TGCGCCAGCAGCTTGGCGCGGGAGTATGAGCAGTTCTTC.